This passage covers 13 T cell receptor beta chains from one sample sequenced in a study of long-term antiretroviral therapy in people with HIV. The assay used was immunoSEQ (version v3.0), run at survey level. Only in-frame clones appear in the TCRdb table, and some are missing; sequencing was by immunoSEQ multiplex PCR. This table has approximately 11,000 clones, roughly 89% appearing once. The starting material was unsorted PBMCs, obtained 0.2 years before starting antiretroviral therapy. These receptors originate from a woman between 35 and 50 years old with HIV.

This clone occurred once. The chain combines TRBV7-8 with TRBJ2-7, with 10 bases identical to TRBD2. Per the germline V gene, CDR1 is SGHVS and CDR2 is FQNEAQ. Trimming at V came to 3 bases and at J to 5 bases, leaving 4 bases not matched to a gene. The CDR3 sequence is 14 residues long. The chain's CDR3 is CASSFSGGIDEQYF. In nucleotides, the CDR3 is TGTGCCAGCAGCTTTAGCGGGGGGATAGACGAGCAGTACTTC.

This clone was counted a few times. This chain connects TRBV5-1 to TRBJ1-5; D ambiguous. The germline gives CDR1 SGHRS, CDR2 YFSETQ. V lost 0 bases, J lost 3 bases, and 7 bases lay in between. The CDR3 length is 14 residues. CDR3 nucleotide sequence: TGCGCCAGCAGCTTGGGAGAGCCCAATCAGCCCCAGCATTTT. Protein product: CASSLGEPNQPQHF.

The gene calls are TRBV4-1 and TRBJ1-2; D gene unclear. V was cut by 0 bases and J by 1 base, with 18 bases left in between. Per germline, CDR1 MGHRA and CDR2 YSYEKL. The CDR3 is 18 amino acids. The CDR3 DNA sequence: TGCGCCAGCAGCCAAGATCTTATCCGGGCAGGACTTAACTATGGCTACACCTTC. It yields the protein CASSQDLIRAGLNYGYTF.

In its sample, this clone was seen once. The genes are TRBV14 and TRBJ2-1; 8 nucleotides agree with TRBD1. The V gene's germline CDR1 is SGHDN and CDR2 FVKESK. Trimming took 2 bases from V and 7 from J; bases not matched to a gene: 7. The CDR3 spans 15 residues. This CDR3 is CASSQSRTGRNEQFF. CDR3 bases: TGTGCCAGCAGCCAATCCCGGACAGGGAGGAATGAGCAGTTCTTC.

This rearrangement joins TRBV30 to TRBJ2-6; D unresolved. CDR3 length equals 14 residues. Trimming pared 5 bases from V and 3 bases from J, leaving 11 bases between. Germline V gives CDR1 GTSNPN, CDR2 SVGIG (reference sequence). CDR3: CAWGSGHGANVLTF. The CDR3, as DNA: TGTGCCTGGGGGTCCGGGCATGGGGCCAACGTCCTGACTTTC.

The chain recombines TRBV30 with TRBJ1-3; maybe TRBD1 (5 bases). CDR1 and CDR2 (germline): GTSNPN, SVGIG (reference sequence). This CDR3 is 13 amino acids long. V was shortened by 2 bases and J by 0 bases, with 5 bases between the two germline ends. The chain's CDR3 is CAWSQGSGNTIYF. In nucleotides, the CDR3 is TGTGCCTGGAGTCAGGGCTCTGGAAACACCATATATTTT.

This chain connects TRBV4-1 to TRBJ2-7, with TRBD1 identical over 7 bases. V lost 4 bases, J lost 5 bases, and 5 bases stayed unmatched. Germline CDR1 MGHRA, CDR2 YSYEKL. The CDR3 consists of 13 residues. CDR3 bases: TGCGCCAGCAGCCCGGGACAGCCCCACGAGCAGTACTTC. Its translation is CASSPGQPHEQYF.

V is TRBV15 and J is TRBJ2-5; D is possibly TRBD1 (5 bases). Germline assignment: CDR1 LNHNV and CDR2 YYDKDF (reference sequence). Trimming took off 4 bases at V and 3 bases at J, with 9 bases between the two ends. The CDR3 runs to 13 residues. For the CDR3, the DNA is TGTGCCACCAGCACGGCAGGGAAAGAGACCCAGTACTTC. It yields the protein CATSTAGKETQYF.

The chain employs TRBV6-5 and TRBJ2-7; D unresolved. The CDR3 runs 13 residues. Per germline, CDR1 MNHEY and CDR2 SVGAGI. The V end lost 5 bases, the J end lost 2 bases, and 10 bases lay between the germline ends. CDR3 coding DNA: TGTGCCAGCAGTCTTTATATTACCTACGAGCAGTACTTC. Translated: CASSLYITYEQYF.

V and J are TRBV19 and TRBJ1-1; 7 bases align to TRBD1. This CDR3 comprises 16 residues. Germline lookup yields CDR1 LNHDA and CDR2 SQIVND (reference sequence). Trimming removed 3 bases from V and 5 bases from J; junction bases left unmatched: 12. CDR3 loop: CASSISGGASTTEAFF. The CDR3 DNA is TGTGCCAGTAGTATCTCAGGGGGGGCCTCAACGACTGAAGCTTTCTTT.

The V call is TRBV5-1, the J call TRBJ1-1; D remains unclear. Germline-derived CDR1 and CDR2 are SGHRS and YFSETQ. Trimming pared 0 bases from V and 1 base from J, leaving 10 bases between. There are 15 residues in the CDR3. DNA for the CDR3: TGCGCCAGCAGCTTGGCCGGTCCTCAGAACACTGAAGCTTTCTTT. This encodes CASSLAGPQNTEAFF.

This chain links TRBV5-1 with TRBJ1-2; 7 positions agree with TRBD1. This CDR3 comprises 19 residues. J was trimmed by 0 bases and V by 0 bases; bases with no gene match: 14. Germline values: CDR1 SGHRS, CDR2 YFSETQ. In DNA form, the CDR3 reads TGCGCCAGCAGCTTGGCTCCGCCGGGGACAGCCCCCTCTAACTATGGCTACACCTTC. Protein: CASSLAPPGTAPSNYGYTF.

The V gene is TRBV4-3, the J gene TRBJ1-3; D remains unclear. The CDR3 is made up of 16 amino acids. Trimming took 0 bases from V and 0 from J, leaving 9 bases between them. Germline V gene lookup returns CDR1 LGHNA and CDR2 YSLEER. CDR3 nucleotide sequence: TGCGCCAGCAGCCAAGAAGGAGGCCCCTCTGGAAACACCATATATTTT. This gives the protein CASSQEGGPSGNTIYF.